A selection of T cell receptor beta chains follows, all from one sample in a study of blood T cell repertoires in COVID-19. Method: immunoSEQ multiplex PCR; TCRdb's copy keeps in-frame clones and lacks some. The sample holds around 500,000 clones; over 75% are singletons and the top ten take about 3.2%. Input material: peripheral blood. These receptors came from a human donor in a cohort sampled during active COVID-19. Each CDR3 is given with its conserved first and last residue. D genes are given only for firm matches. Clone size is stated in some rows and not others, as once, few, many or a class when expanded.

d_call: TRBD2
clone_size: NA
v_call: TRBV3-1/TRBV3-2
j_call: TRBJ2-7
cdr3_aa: CASSHRTSYEQYF
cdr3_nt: TGTGCCAGCAGCCACCGGACTAGCTACGAGCAGTACTTC

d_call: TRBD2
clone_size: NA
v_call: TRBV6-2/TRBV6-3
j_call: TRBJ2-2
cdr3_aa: CASSGLAGHTGELFF
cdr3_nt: TGTGCCAGCAGTGGACTAGCGGGACACACCGGGGAGCTGTTTTTT

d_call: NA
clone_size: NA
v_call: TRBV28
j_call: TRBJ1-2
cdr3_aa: CASTSSSQGYGYTF
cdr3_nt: TGTGCCAGCACCTCGTCAAGTCAGGGTTACGGCTACACCTTC

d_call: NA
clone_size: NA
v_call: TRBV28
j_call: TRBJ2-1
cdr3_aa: CASSVGKRRNEQFF
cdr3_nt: TGTGCCAGCAGTGTAGGGAAGAGGAGGAATGAGCAGTTCTTC

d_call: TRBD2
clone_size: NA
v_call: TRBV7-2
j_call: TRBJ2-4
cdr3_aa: CASSLNLAGGPGGKNIQYF
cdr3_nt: TGTGCCAGCAGCTTAAACCTGGCGGGAGGGCCGGGAGGCAAAAACATTCAGTACTTC

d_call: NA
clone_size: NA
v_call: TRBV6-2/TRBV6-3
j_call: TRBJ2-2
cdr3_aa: CASSSPGRFAGTGELFF
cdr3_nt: TGTGCCAGCAGTTCCCCCGGAAGGTTCGCGGGCACCGGGGAGCTGTTTTTT

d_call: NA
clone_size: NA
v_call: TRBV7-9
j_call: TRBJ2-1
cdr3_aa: CASSFLVNEQFF
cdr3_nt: TGTGCCAGCAGCTTCTTAGTCAATGAGCAGTTCTTC

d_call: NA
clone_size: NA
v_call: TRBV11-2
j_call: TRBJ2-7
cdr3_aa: CASSSGGGSAVHEQYF
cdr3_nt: TGTGCCAGCAGCTCCGGTGGGGGGAGTGCCGTCCACGAGCAGTACTTC

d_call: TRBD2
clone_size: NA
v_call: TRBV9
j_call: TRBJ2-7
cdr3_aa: CASSPLGTSGSYEQYF
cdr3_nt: TGTGCCAGCAGCCCCCTGGGGACTAGCGGATCCTACGAGCAGTACTTC

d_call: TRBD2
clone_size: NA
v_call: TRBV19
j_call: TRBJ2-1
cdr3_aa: CASSIERTSGSLYLLNEQFF
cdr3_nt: TGTGCCAGTAGTATAGAGCGGACTAGCGGGAGTTTATATTTGCTCAATGAGCAGTTCTTC

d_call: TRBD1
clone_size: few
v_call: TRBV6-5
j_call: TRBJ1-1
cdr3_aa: CASSLTGQLNTEAFF
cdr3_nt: TGTGCCAGCAGCCTGACGGGACAGCTGAACACTGAAGCTTTCTTT

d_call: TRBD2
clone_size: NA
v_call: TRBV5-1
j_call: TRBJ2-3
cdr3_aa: CASSPNSGTTDTQYF
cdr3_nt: TGCGCCAGCAGCCCGAATAGCGGGACCACAGATACGCAGTATTTT

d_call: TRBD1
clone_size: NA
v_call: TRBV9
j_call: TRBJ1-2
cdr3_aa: CASSARRDSVSINYGYTF
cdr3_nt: TGTGCCAGCAGCGCCCGCCGGGACAGCGTCTCTATTAACTATGGCTACACCTTC

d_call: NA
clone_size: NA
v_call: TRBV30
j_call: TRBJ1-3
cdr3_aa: CAWTPRWSSGNTIYF
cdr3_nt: TGTGCCTGGACCCCACGTTGGAGCTCTGGAAACACCATATATTTT

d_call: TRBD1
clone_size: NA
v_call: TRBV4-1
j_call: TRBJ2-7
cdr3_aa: CASSQGLGTASHEQYF
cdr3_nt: TGCGCCAGCAGCCAAGGTTTAGGGACAGCGAGCCACGAGCAGTACTTC

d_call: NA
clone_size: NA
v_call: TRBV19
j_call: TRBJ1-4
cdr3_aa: CASSVISTGEKLFF
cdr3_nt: TGTGCCAGTAGTGTCATCTCGACAGGTGAAAAACTGTTTTTT

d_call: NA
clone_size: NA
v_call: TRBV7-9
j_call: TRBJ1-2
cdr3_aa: CASSLGQDNYGYTF
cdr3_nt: TGTGCCAGCAGCTTAGGACAGGATAACTATGGCTACACCTTC

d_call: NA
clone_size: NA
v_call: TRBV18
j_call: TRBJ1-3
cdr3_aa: CASSPSDGGSSGNTIYF
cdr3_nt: TGTGCCAGCTCACCCTCCGACGGAGGATCATCTGGAAACACCATATATTTT

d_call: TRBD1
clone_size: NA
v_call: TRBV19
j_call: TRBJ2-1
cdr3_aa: CASSPRTGGNEQFF
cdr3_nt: TGTGCCAGTAGTCCCCGGACAGGGGGTAATGAGCAGTTCTTC

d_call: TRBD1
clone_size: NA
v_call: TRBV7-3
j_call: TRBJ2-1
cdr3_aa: CASSLMGQFNEQFF
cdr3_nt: TGTGCCAGCAGCTTAATGGGACAGTTCAATGAGCAGTTCTTC

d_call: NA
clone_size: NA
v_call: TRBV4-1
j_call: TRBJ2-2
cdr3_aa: CASSSTTNTGELFF
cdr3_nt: TGCGCCAGCAGCTCTACTACGAACACCGGGGAGCTGTTTTTT

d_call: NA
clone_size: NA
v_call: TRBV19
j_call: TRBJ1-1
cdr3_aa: CGVAGMNTEAFF
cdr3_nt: TGTGGGGTAGCAGGGATGAACACTGAAGCTTTCTTT

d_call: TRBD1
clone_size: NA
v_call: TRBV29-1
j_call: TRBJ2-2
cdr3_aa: CSVEGTGSTGELFF
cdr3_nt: TGCAGCGTTGAAGGGACAGGAAGCACCGGGGAGCTGTTTTTT

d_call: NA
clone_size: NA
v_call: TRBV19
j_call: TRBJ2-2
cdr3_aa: CASSIGVGGPNTGELFF
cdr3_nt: TGTGCCAGTAGTATAGGAGTAGGCGGGCCGAACACCGGGGAGCTGTTTTTT

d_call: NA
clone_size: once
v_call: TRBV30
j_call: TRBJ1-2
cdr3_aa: CAWSVLWLDGYTF
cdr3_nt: TGTGCCTGGAGTGTTTTGTGGCTCGATGGCTACACCTTC

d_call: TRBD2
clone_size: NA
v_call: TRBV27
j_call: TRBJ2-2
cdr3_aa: CASSARTSGRSNTGELFF
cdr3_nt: TGTGCCAGCAGTGCGCGGACTAGCGGGCGGTCGAACACCGGGGAGCTGTTTTTT

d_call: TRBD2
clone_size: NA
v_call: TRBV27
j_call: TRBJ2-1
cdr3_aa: CASSPAWGGYNEQFF
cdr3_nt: TGTGCCAGCAGTCCGGCCTGGGGGGGATACAATGAGCAGTTCTTC

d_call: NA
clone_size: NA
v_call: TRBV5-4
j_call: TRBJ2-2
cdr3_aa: CASSLVSGGELFF
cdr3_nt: TGTGCCAGCAGCTTGGTTAGTGGCGGGGAGCTGTTTTTT

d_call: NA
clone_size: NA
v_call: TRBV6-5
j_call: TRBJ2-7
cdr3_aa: CASSPEQGASYEQYF
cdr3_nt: TGTGCCAGCAGTCCCGAACAGGGTGCCTCCTACGAGCAGTACTTC

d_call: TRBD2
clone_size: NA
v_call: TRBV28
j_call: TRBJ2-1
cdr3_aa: CASSLAGGNNEQFF
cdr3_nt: TGTGCCAGCAGTCTAGCGGGAGGGAACAATGAGCAGTTCTTC

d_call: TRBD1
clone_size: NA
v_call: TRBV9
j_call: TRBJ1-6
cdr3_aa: CASSAGTELLPLHF
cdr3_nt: TGTGCCAGCAGCGCCGGGACAGAGCTCCTACCCCTCCACTTT

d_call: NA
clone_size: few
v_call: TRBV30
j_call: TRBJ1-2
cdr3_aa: CAWSVRRRNRANYGYTF
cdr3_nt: TGTGCCTGGAGTGTAAGACGGAGGAACAGGGCTAACTATGGCTACACCTTC

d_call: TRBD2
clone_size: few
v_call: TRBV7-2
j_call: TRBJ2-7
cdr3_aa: CASSLAGTSGYEQYF
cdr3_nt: TGTGCCAGCAGCTTAGCCGGGACTAGCGGGTACGAGCAGTACTTC

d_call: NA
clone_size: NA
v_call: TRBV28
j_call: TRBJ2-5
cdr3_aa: CASSFWGTSQETQYF
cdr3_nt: TGTGCCAGCAGTTTTTGGGGAACTAGCCAAGAGACCCAGTACTTC

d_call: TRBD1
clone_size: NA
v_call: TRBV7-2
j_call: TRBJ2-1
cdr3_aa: CASSPGGSGRGYNEQFF
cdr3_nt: TGTGCCAGCAGCCCAGGGGGTAGTGGGAGAGGTTACAATGAGCAGTTCTTC

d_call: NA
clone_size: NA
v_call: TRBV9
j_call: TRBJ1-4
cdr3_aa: CASSAARVGEKLFF
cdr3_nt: TGTGCCAGCAGCGCCGCCAGGGTGGGAGAAAAACTGTTTTTT

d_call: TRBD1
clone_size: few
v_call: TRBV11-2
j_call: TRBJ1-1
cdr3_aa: CASSLTGPTEAFF
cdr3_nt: TGTGCCAGCAGCTTGACAGGGCCCACTGAAGCTTTCTTT

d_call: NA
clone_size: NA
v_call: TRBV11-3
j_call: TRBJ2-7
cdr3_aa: CASSSEGAYEQYF
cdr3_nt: TGTGCCAGCAGCTCCGAGGGGGCCTACGAGCAGTACTTC

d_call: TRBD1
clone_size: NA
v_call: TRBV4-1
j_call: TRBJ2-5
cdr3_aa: CASSQDGQGFQETQYF
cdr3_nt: TGCGCCAGCAGCCAAGACGGACAGGGGTTTCAAGAGACCCAGTACTTC

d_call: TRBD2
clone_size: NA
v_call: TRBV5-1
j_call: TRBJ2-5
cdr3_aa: CASSQLAGVGETQYF
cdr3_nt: TGCGCCAGCAGCCAACTAGCGGGAGTAGGGGAGACCCAGTACTTC

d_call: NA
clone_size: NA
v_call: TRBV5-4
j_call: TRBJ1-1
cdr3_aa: CASSLRQGGKGEAFF
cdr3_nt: TGTGCCAGCAGCTTGCGCCAGGGAGGGAAGGGTGAAGCTTTCTTT